Listed below are T cell receptor beta chains from one sample, sequenced in a study of Graves' ophthalmopathy and Graves' hyperthyroidism. TCRdb re-derived calls from the multiplex PCR reads in MiXCR, one entry per CDR3 protein. Of about 220,000 distinct CDR3 sequences in the sample, under 25% were seen once. Sample: peripheral blood. Source of these receptors: a woman between 45 and 60 years old with Graves' ophthalmopathy. The conserved cysteine and the conserved F or W are not part of the CDR3 here. The order of the fields is V gene, CDR3 protein.

v_gene: TRBV30; CDR3aa: AWSTSSYGQY
v_gene: TRBV6-2/TRBV6-3; CDR3aa: ASSYPAGSLQETQY
v_gene: TRBV12-3/TRBV12-4; CDR3aa: ASSILRTSMNTEAF
v_gene: TRBV6-1; CDR3aa: ASSAKTGLVEQY
v_gene: TRBV6-1; CDR3aa: ASSITGVQPQH
v_gene: TRBV28; CDR3aa: ASSLRGGTSYEQY
v_gene: TRBV30; CDR3aa: AWSSFNTEAF
v_gene: TRBV30; CDR3aa: AWSRGGKSNYGYT
v_gene: TRBV7-2; CDR3aa: ASSLGTGGFEPQH
v_gene: TRBV6-2/TRBV6-3; CDR3aa: ASSEGWGDTEAF
v_gene: TRBV27; CDR3aa: ASSSPLAGGAYEQY
v_gene: TRBV11-2; CDR3aa: ASSLPRWGVWNTEAF